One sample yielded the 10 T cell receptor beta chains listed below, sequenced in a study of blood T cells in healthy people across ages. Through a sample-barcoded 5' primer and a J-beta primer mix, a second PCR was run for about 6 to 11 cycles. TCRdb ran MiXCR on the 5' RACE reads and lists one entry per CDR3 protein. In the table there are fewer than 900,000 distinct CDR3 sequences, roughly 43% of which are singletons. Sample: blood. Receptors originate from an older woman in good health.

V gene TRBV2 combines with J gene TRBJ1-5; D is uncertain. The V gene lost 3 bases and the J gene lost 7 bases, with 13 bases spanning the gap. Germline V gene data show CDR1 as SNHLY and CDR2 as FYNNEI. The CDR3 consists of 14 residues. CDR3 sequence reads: CASSEPDRFQPQHF. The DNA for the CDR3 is TGTGCCAGCAGTGAGCCGGACCGATTCCAGCCCCAGCATTTT.

CDR3 residues: CASSSTIDGTSGTSSYNEQFF. CDR3 in DNA: TGTGCCAGCAGTTCTACAATTGACGGGACTAGCGGGACCAGCTCCTACAATGAGCAGTTCTTC. The chain links TRBV6-5 to TRBJ2-1, with TRBD2 matching over 13 bases. CDR1 is MNHEY and CDR2 is SVGAGI in the germline V gene. The J segment lost 0 bases and the V segment lost 4 bases, leaving 15 bases of the junction unmatched. This CDR3 spans 21 amino acids.

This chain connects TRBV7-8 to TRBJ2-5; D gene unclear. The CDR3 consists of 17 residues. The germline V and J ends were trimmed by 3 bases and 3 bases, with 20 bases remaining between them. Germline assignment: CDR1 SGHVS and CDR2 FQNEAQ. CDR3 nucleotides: TGTGCCAGCAGCTTTTATAGAGCCCCCACGTTGGAAGAGACCCAGTACTTC. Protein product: CASSFYRAPTLEETQYF.

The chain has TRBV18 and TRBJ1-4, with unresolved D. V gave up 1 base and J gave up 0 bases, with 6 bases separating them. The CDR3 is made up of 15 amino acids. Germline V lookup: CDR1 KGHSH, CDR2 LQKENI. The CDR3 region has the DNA TGTGCCAGCTCACCACGGTCTGCAACTAATGAAAAACTGTTTTTT. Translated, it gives CASSPRSATNEKLFF.

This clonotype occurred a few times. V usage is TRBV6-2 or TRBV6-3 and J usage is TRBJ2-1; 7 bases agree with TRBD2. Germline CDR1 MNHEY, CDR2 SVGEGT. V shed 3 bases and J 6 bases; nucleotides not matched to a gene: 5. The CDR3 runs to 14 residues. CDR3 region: CASSYPPSGNEQFF. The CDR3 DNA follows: TGTGCCAGCAGTTATCCCCCTAGCGGCAATGAGCAGTTCTTC.

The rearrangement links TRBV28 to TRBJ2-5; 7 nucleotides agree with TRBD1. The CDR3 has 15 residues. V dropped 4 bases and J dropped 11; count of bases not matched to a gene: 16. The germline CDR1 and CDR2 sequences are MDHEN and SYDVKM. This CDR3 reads CASSSISRGFNEQYF. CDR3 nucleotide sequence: TGTGCCAGCAGTTCAATTTCCAGGGGGTTCAATGAGCAGTACTTC.

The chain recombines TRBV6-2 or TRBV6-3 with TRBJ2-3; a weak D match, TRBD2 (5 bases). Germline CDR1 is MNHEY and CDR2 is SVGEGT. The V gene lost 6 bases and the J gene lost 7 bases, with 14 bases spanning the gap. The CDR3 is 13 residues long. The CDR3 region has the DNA TGTGCCAGCAGAAACCCGGGGAGTAATACGCAGTATTTT. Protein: CASRNPGSNTQYF.

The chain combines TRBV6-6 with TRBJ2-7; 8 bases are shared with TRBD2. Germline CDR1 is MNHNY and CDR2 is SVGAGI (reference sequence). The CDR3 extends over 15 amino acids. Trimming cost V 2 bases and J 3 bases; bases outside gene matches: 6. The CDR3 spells CASSYPGLELYEQYF. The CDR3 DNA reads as TGTGCCAGCAGTTACCCGGGACTAGAACTCTACGAGCAGTACTTC.

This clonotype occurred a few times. In DNA, the CDR3 is TGTGCCAGCAGCCCCCGTCGGGATAGCGACTACGAGCAGTACTTC. Amino acids: CASSPRRDSDYEQYF. The chain is built from TRBV7-2 and TRBJ2-7, with a possible D match to TRBD2 (5 bases). The CDR3 has 15 residues. CDR1 SGHTA and CDR2 FQGNSA come from the germline V gene. Trimming removed 5 bases at V and 3 bases at J, with 17 bases between.

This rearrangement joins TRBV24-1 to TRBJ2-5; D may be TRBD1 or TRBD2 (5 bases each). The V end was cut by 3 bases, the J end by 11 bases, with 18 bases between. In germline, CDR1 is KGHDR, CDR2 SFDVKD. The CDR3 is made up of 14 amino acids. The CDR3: CATSDPPDGTEQYF. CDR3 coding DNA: TGTGCCACCAGTGATCCACCGGACGGGACGGAGCAGTACTTC.